The present entry profiles one T cell receptor beta chain with its context. These data belong to a study of shared clonotypes between healthy human individuals. Clones were sequenced by immunoSEQ multiplex PCR, and TCRdb holds only the in-frame ones, with some missing. The sample comprises 400,000 to 500,000 clones, roughly four fifths of which are singletons, and about an eighth rests with the top ten. The CDR3 has 18 amino acids. V was pared by 0 bases and J by 7 bases, with 14 bases of the junction left unmatched. Germline V gene data show CDR1 as LGHNA and CDR2 as YNFKEQ. The J gene is TRBJ1-2, the V gene TRBV4-2, with TRBD1 identical over 10 bases. The origin of this receptor is a woman in her thirties or forties in good health. Some clones in this sample may be carry-over from other donors' samples. The sample consisted of PBMCs. CDR3 sequence reads: CASSQEKETGGAVGGYTF. The CDR3 bases are TGTGCCAGCAGCCAAGAAAAGGAGACAGGGGGCGCGGTGGGTGGCTACACCTTC.